This passage covers 10 T cell receptor beta chains from one sample sequenced in a study of blood T cell repertoires in COVID-19. Sequencing was performed with immunoSEQ multiplex PCR; in TCRdb, only in-frame clones are kept and a portion is missing. The profile shows more than 130,000 clones, 88% of them singletons. Specimen: peripheral blood. These receptors came from a man aged 50-59 years with active or convalescent COVID-19.

The rearrangement links TRBV6-6 to TRBJ1-1, with D maybe TRBD1 (6 bases). CDR3 size: 13 residues. Germline V lookup: CDR1 MNHNY, CDR2 SVGAGI (reference sequence). The ends were cut back, 7 bases at V and 8 bases at J, with 17 bases in the middle. The CDR3 DNA sequence: TGTGCCAGCACCACCTTACAGGGAACAGAAGCTTTCTTT. Its translation is CASTTLQGTEAFF.

CDR3 residues: CASSVEGQGEVEQFF. CDR3 bases: TGTGCCAGCAGCGTAGAGGGACAGGGGGAGGTTGAGCAGTTCTTC. The V and J genes are TRBV9 and TRBJ2-1, with 11 nucleotides matching TRBD1. CDR3 length: 15 amino acids. Germline V gene sequence: CDR1 SGDLS, CDR2 YYNGEE. After removal of 0 bases from V and 9 bases from J, the junction contained 5 bases not matched to a gene.

J is TRBJ2-1 and V is TRBV7-9; no clear D gene. The CDR3 consists of 14 residues. Germline assignment: CDR1 SEHNR and CDR2 FQNEAQ (reference sequence). The germline V and J ends were trimmed by 0 bases and 6 bases, with 9 bases remaining between them. Here the CDR3 DNA reads TGTGCCAGCAGCTTAGCTCAGGTTGTCAATGAGCAGTTCTTC. Translation gives CASSLAQVVNEQFF.

The genes are TRBV6-1 and TRBJ1-4, with TRBD1 identical over 8 bases. This CDR3 spans 14 amino acids. Trimming removed 1 base from V and 7 bases from J; junction bases left unmatched: 2. Germline values: CDR1 MNHNS, CDR2 SASEGT. The chain's CDR3 is CASSEDRGAEKLFF. The CDR3 bases are TGTGCCAGCAGTGAAGACAGGGGGGCTGAAAAACTGTTTTTT.

The chain couples TRBV9 to TRBJ2-1; D is possibly TRBD2 (6 bases). V was pared by 0 bases and J by 0 bases, with 10 bases between. Germline assignment: CDR1 SGDLS and CDR2 YYNGEE. The CDR3 extends over 16 amino acids. As DNA, the CDR3 is TGTGCCAGCAGCGTAGATATCGGGAGCTCCTACAATGAGCAGTTCTTC. Amino acid sequence: CASSVDIGSSYNEQFF.

The chain couples TRBV4-1 to TRBJ1-5; a weak D match, TRBD1 (5 bases). Germline-derived CDR1 and CDR2 are MGHRA and YSYEKL. This CDR3 is 18 amino acids long. V was shortened by 1 base and J by 0 bases, with 16 bases between the two germline ends. The CDR3 DNA reads as TGCGCCAGCAGCCAAGTTTTTCCACAGGACAATAGCAATCAGCCCCAGCATTTT. It specifies CASSQVFPQDNSNQPQHF.

The chain carries TRBV7-6 and TRBJ2-7; 7 bases line up with TRBD1. CDR3 length: 16 residues. The V gene end was trimmed by 6 bases and the J gene end by 0 bases; junction bases not matched to a gene: 11. Germline values: CDR1 SGHVS, CDR2 FNYEAQ. The CDR3 sequence: CASSLIPGQSSYEQYF. The CDR3 coding sequence is TGTGCCAGCAGTCTAATACCGGGACAGAGCTCCTACGAGCAGTACTTC.

Comment on this clone: Other DNA sequences in the sample encode the same CDR3. This chain connects TRBV6-6 to TRBJ1-2; 7 nucleotides agree with TRBD1. CDR3 length: 13 residues. V lost 6 bases to trimming and J lost 2 bases; unmatched junction nucleotides: 3. CDR1 MNHNY and CDR2 SVGAGI come from the germline V gene (reference sequence). The CDR3: CASSPQGNYGYTF. DNA for the CDR3: TGTGCCAGCAGCCCACAGGGGAACTATGGCTACACCTTC.

The rearrangement uses TRBV24-1 and TRBJ2-2, with TRBD2 as a possible D gene (6 bases). Germline CDR1 is KGHDR and CDR2 is SFDVKD. The V and J ends lost 9 bases and 0 bases respectively, with 10 bases between them. This CDR3 is 14 amino acids long. CDR3 DNA: TGTGCCACCGGTCTAGCGACGAACACCGGGGAGCTGTTTTTT. It specifies CATGLATNTGELFF.

The rearrangement uses TRBV5-6 and TRBJ1-5; D might be TRBD1 (6 bases). Germline-derived CDR1 and CDR2 are SGHDT and YYEEEE. CDR3 length equals 15 residues. V was clipped by 7 bases and J by 1 base, with 15 bases between them. DNA of the CDR3: TGTGCCAGCGGTCAACAGGGTCGAAGCAATCAGCCCCAGCATTTT. Its protein product is CASGQQGRSNQPQHF.